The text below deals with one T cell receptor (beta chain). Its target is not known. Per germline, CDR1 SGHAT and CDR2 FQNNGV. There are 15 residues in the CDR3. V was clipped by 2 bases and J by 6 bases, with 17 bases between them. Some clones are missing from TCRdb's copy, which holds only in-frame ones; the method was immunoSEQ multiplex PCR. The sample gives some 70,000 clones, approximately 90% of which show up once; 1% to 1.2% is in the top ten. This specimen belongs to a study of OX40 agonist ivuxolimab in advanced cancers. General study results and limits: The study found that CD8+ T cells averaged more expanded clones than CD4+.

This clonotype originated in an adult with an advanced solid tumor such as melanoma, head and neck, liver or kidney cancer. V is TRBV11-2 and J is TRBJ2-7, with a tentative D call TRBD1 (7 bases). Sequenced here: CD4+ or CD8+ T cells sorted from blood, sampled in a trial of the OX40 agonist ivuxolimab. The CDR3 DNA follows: TGTGCCAGCAGCTTATTCCAGGGGGGAGGTAGCGAGCAGTACTTC. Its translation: CASSLFQGGGSEQYF.